This section outlines one T cell receptor beta chain sequence together with its context. Its antigen is unidentified. Cultured CD4+ T-cell DNA underwent Oncomine TCR Beta short-read sequencing. TCRdb ran MiXCR on the PCR reads and lists one entry per CDR3 protein. The data show some 6,900 distinct CDR3 sequences, under 65% seen once. This sample was taken from a study of vaccination and CD4 T cells after COVID-19. Looked up from germline, CDR1 is SGHVS and CDR2 is FNYEAQ. The CDR3 is 18 amino acids. After removal of 3 bases from V and 0 bases from J, the junction contained 12 bases not matched to a gene. Broader study findings: No early post-infection timepoints were studied, and convalescent patients studied were relatively few.

Sample treatment: roughly 11-day PBMC culture with coronavirus spike peptide pools or control peptides (ViraFEST assay). Before the COVID-19 pandemic (2011-2018), CD4+ T cells were obtained from the unexposed donor. The gene calls are TRBV7-6 and TRBJ2-3, with 7 bases identical to TRBD2. The clonotype comes from a human donor in good health. Input material: CD4+ T cells from blood, cultured in vitro. The CDR3: CASSFASGIGYSTDTQYF. The CDR3 nucleotides are TGTGCCAGCAGCTTTGCCAGCGGGATCGGTTATAGCACAGATACGCAGTATTTT.